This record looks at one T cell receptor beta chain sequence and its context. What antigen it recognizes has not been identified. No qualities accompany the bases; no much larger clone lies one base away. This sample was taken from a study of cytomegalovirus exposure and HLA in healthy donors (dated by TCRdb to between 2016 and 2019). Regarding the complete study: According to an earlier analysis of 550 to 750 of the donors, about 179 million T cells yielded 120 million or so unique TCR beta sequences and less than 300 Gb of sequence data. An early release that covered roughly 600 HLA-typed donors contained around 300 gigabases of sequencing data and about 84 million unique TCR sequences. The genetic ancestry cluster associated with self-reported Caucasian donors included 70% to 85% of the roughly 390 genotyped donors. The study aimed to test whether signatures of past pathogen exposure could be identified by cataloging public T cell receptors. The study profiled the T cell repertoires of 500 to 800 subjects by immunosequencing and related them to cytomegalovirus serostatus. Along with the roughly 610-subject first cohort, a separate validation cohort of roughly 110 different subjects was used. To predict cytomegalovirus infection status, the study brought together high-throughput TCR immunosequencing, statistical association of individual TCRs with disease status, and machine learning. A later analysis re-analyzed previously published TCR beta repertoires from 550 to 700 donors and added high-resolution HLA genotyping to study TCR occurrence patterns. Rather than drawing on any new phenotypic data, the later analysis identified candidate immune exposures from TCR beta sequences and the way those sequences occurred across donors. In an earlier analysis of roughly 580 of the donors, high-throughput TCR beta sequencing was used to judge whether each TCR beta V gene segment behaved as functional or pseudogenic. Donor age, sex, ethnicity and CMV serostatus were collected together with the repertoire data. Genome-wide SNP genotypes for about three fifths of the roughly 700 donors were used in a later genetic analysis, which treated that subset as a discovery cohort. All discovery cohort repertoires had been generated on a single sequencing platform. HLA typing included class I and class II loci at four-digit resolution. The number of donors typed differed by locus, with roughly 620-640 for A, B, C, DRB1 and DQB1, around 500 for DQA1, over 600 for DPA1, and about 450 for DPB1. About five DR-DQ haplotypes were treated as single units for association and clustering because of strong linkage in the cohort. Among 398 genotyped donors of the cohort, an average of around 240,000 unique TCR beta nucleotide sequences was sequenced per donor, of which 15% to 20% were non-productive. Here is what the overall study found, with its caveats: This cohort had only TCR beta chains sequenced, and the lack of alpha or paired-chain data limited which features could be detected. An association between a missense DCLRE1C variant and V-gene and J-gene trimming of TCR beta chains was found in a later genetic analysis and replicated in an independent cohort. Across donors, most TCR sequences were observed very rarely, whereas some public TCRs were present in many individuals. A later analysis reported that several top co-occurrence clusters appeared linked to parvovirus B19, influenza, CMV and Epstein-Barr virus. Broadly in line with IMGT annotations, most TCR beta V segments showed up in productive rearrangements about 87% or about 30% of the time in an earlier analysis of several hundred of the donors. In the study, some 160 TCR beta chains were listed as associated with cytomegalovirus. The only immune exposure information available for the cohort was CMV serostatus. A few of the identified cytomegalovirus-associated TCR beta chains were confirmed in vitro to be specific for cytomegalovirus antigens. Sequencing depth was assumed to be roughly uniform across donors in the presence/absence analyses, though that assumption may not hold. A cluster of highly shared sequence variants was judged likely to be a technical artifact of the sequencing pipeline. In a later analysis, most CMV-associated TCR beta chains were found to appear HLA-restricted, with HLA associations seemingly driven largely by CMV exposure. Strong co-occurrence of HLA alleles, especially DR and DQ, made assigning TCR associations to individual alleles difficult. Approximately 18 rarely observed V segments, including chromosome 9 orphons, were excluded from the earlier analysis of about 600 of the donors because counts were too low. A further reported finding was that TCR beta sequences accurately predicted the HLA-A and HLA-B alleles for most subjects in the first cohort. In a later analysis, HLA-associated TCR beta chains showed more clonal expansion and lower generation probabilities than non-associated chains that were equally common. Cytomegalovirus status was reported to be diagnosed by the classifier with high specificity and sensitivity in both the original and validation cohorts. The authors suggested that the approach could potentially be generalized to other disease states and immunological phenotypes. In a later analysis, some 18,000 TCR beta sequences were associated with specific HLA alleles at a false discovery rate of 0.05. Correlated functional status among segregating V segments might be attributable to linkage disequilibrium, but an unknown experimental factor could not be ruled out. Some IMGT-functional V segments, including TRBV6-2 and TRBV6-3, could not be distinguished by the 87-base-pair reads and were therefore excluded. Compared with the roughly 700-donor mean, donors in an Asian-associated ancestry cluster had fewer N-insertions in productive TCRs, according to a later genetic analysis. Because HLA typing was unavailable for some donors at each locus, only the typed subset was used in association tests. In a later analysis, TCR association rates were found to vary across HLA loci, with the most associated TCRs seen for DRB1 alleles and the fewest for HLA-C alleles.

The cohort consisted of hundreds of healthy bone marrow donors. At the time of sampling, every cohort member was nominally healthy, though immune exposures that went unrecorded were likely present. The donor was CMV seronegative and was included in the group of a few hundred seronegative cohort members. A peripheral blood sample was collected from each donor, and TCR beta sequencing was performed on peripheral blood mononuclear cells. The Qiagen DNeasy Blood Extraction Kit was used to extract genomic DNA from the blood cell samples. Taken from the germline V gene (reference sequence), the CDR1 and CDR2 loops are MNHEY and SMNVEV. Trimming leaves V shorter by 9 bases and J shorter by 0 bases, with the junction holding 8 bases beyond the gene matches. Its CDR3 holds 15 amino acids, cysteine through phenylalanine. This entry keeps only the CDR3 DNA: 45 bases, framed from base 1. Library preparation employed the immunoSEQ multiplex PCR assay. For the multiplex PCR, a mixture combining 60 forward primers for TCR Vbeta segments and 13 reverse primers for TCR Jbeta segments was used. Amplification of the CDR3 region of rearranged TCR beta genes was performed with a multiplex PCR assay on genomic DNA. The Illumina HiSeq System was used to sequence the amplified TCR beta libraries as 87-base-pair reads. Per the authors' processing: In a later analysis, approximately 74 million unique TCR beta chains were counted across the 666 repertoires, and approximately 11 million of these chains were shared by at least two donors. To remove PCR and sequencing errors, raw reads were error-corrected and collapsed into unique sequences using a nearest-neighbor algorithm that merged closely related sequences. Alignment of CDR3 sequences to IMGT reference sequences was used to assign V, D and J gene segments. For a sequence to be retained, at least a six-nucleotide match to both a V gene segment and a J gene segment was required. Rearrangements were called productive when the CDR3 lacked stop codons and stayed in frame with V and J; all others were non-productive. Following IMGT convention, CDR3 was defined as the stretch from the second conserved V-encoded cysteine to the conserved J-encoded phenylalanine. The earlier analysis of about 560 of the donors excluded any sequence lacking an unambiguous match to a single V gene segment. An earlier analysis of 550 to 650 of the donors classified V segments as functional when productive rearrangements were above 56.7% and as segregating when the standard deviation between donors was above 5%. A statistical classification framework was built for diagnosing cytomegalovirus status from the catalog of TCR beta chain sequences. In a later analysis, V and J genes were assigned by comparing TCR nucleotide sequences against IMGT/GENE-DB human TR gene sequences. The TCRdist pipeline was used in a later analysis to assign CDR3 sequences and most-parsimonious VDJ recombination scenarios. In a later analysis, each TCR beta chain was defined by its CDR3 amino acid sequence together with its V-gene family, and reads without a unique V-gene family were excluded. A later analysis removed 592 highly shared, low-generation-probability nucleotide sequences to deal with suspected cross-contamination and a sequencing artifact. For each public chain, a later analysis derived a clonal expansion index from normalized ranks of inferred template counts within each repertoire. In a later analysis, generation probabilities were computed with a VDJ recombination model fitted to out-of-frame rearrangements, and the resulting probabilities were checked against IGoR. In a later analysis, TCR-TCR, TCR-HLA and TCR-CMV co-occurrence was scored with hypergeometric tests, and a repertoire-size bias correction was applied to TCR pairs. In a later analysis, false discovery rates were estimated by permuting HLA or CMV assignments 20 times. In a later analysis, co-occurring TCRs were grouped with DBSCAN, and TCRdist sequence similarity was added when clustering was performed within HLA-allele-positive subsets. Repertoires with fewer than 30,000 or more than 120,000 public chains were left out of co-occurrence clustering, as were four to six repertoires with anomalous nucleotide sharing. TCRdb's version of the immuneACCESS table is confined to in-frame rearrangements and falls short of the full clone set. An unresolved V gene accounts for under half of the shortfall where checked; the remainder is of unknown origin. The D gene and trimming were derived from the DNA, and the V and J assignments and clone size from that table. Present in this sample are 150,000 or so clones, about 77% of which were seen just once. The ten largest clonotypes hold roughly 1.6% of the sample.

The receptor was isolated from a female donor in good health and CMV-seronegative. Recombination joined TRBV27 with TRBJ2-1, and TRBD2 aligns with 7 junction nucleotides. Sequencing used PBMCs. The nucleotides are TGTGCCAGTAGGGTGGGGGGGAACTCCTACAATGAGCAGTTCTTC. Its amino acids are CASRVGGNSYNEQFF.